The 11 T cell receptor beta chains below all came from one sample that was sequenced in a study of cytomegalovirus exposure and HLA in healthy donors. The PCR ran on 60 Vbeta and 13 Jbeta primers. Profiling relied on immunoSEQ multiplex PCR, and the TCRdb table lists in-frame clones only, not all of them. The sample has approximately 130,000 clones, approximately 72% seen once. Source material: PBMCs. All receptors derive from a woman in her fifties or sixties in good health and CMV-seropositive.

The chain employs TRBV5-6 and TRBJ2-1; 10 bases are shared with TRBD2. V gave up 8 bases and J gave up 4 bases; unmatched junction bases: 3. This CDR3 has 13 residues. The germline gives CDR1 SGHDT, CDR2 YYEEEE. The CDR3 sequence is CASRLAGYNEQFF. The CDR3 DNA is TGTGCCAGTAGACTAGCGGGTTACAATGAGCAGTTCTTC.

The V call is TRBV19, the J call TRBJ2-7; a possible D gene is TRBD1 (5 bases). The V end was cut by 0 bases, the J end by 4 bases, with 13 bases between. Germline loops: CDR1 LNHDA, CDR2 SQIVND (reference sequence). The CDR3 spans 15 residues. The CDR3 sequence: CASSIDTGHIYEQYF. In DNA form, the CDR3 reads TGTGCCAGTAGTATAGATACCGGACATATTTACGAGCAGTACTTC.

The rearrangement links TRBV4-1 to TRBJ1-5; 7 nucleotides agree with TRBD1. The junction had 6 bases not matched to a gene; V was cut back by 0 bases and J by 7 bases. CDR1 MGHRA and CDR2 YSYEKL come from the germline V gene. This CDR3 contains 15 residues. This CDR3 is CASSQERSGGQPQHF. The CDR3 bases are TGCGCCAGCAGCCAAGAACGTTCAGGGGGACAGCCCCAGCATTTT.

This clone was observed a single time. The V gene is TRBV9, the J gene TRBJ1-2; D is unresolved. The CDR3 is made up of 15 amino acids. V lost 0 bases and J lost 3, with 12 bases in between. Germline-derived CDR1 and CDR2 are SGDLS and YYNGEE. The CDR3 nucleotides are TGTGCCAGCAGCGTAGCTCTTGGCGGGGACTATGGCTACACCTTC. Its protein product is CASSVALGGDYGYTF.

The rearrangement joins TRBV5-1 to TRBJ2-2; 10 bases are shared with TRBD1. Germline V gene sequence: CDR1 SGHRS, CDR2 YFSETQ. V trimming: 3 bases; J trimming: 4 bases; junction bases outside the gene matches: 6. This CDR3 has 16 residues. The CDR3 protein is CASSWGTGDGTGELFF. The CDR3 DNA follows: TGCGCCAGCAGCTGGGGGACAGGGGATGGCACCGGGGAGCTGTTTTTT. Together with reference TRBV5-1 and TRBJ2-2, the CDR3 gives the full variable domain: KAGVTQTPRYLIKTRGQQVTLSCSPISGHRSVSWYQQTPGQGLQFLFEYFSETQRNKGNFPGRFSGRQFSNSRSEMNVSTLELGDSALYLCASSWGTGDGTGELFFGEGSRLTVL.

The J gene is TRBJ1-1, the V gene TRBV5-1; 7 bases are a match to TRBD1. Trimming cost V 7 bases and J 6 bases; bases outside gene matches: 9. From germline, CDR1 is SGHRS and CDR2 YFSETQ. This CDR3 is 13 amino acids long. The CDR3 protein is CASVRQGTAEAFF. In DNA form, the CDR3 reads TGCGCCAGCGTTCGACAGGGAACCGCTGAAGCTTTCTTT.

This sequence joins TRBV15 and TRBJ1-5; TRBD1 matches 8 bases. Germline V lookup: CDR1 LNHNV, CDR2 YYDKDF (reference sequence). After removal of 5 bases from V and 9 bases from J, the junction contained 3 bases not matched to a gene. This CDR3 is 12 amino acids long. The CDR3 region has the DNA TGTGCCACCAGCCAGACAGGGGTGCCCCAGCATTTT. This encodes CATSQTGVPQHF.

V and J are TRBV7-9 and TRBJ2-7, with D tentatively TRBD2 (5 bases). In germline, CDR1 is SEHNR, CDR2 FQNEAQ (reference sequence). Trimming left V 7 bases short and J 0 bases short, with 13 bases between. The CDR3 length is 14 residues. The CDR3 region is CASKTSGASYEQYF. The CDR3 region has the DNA TGTGCCAGCAAGACAAGCGGAGCCTCCTACGAGCAGTACTTC.

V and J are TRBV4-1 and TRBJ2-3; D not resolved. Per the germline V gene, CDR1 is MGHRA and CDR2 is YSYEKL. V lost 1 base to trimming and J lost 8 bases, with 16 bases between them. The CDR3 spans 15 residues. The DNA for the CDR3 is TGCGCCAGCAGCCAAGGTGGCAGGATGCAGGTTACGCAGTATTTT. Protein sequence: CASSQGGRMQVTQYF.

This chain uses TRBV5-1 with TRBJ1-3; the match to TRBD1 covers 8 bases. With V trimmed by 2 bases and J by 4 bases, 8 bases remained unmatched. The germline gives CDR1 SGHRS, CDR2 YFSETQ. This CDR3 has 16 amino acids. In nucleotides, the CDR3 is TGCGCCAGCAGCTTCGCGGGACAGGCCAGGGGAAACACCATATATTTT. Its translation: CASSFAGQARGNTIYF.

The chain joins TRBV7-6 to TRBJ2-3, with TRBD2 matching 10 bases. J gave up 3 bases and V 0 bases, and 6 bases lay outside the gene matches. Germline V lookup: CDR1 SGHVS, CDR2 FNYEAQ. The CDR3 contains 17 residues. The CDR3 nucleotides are TGTGCCAGCAGCTTAGCGGGGTCGACTAGCGGGACAGATACGCAGTATTTT. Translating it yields CASSLAGSTSGTDTQYF.